The next 11 T cell receptor beta chains were all read from a single sample in a study of shared clonotypes between healthy human individuals. Clones were read by immunoSEQ multiplex PCR, and TCRdb kept only the in-frame ones, dropping some. The sample has around 1,100,000 clones; 60% to 85% are singletons. What was sequenced was memory CD4+ T cells from PBMCs. Subset indicated: CD45RA-negative fraction. The receptors shown here come from a man aged 18 to 35 in good health. Some clones in this sample may be carry-over from other donors' samples.

There are a few counts of this clone. The J gene is TRBJ1-4, the V gene TRBV7-9; 9 bases match TRBD1. CDR3 length equals 16 residues. Trimming at V came to 4 bases and at J to 1 base, leaving 4 bases not matched to a gene. Germline CDR1 reads SEHNR; CDR2 reads FQNEAQ (reference sequence). Here the CDR3 reads CASSSRQGETNEKLFF. In DNA form, the CDR3 reads TGTGCCAGCAGCTCTAGACAGGGGGAAACTAATGAAAAACTGTTTTTT.

The genes are TRBV10-3 and TRBJ1-5; D possibly corresponds to TRBD1 (5 bases). V was trimmed by 4 bases and J by 0 bases, leaving 7 bases between them. The CDR3 covers 14 residues. Looked up from germline, CDR1 is ENHRY and CDR2 is SYGVKD. CDR3: CAISVGDSNQPQHF. CDR3 DNA: TGTGCCATCAGTGTGGGGGATAGCAATCAGCCCCAGCATTTT.

The genes are TRBV11-2 and TRBJ2-5; TRBD1 matches 7 bases. Trimming took 0 bases from V and 9 from J; bases not matched to a gene: 4. The germline V gene encodes CDR1 SGHAT and CDR2 FQNNGV. The CDR3 runs to 13 residues. For the CDR3, the DNA is TGTGCCAGCAGCTTAGATTCCCAGGGGGCCCAGTACTTC. This translates into CASSLDSQGAQYF.

The table lists this clone with many counts. The chain uses TRBV28 and TRBJ2-2; 7 nucleotides agree with TRBD2. The CDR3 has 16 residues. Looked up from germline, CDR1 is MDHEN and CDR2 is SYDVKM. J gave up 6 bases and V 5 bases, and 12 bases lay outside the gene matches. This CDR3 reads CASSIRAGAGPGELFF. CDR3 nucleotides: TGTGCCAGCAGTATACGGGCGGGAGCCGGCCCCGGGGAGCTGTTTTTT. The full variable domain, rest sourced from reference TRBV28 and TRBJ2-2, is DVKVTQSSRYLVKRTGEKVFLECVQDMDHENMFWYRQDPGLGLRLIYFSYDVKMKEKGDIPEGYSVSREKKERFSLILESASTNQTSMYLCASSIRAGAGPGELFFGEGSRLTVL.

This chain uses TRBV15 with TRBJ2-7; D is possibly TRBD1 or TRBD2 (6 bases each). This CDR3 spans 12 amino acids. Germline CDR1 LNHNV, CDR2 YYDKDF (reference sequence). V lost 8 bases to trimming and J lost 3 bases, with 11 bases between them. This CDR3 is CATGGGGYEQYF. The CDR3 DNA reads as TGTGCCACCGGAGGGGGTGGCTACGAGCAGTACTTC.

Details on this clone: The sample contains more than one DNA sequence encoding this CDR3. The chain recombines TRBV6-5 with TRBJ2-7, with D uncertain. The CDR3 covers 13 residues. Trimming left V 8 bases short and J 0 bases short, with 11 bases between. CDR1 is MNHEY, CDR2 SVGAGI, per germline. CDR3 nucleotides: TGTGCCAGCGGCTCAAGCAGCTCCTACGAGCAGTACTTC. Its translation: CASGSSSSYEQYF.

The chain carries TRBV6-6 and TRBJ2-7, with a possible D match to TRBD1 (6 bases). CDR1 MNHNY and CDR2 SVGAGI come from the germline V gene (reference sequence). The CDR3 extends over 13 amino acids. With 6 bases removed from V and 3 bases from J, the gap between germline ends came to 12 bases. This CDR3 reads CASRADRSYEQYF. CDR3 coding DNA: TGTGCCAGCAGAGCCGACAGGAGCTACGAGCAGTACTTC.

The chain is built from TRBV5-1 and TRBJ2-1; the match to TRBD2 covers 7 bases. The CDR3 sequence is 15 residues long. The germline V gene has CDR1 SGHRS and CDR2 YFSETQ. The V segment lost 3 bases and the J segment 6 bases; nucleotides outside the gene matches: 9. The CDR3 is CASSYKRERSNEQFF. The CDR3 bases are TGCGCCAGCAGCTATAAGCGGGAACGGAGCAATGAGCAGTTCTTC.

The chain carries TRBV11-2 and TRBJ2-1; D might be TRBD2 (5 bases). The germline V and J ends were trimmed by 5 bases and 6 bases, with 14 bases remaining between them. This CDR3 is built from 14 residues. Germline CDR1 reads SGHAT; CDR2 reads FQNNGV. The CDR3: CASSPQLVRNEQFF. CDR3 in DNA: TGTGCCAGCAGCCCTCAACTAGTGCGCAATGAGCAGTTCTTC.

The rearrangement links TRBV5-4 to TRBJ2-1; D possibly corresponds to TRBD2 (7 bases). V lost 4 bases, J lost 7 bases, and 21 bases lay in between. The CDR3 loop spans 16 amino acids. Germline V gene sequence: CDR1 SGHNT, CDR2 YYREEE (reference sequence). Here the CDR3 reads CASSPRGAAVDNEQFF. For the CDR3, the DNA is TGTGCCAGCAGCCCACGGGGGGCGGCCGTGGATAATGAGCAGTTCTTC.

This clone was seen a handful of times. The sample carries other DNA sequences with the same CDR3. V usage is TRBV28 and J usage is TRBJ2-3; no clear D. The CDR3 is 12 amino acids. V was clipped by 3 bases and J by 2 bases, with 3 bases between them. Per germline, CDR1 MDHEN and CDR2 SYDVKM. The CDR3 sequence: CASSFSTDTQYF. In nucleotides, the CDR3 is TGTGCCAGCAGTTTTTCCACAGATACGCAGTATTTT. The full variable domain, with the rest looked up from reference TRBV28 and TRBJ2-3, is DVKVTQSSRYLVKRTGEKVFLECVQDMDHENMFWYRQDPGLGLRLIYFSYDVKMKEKGDIPEGYSVSREKKERFSLILESASTNQTSMYLCASSFSTDTQYFGPGTRLTVL.